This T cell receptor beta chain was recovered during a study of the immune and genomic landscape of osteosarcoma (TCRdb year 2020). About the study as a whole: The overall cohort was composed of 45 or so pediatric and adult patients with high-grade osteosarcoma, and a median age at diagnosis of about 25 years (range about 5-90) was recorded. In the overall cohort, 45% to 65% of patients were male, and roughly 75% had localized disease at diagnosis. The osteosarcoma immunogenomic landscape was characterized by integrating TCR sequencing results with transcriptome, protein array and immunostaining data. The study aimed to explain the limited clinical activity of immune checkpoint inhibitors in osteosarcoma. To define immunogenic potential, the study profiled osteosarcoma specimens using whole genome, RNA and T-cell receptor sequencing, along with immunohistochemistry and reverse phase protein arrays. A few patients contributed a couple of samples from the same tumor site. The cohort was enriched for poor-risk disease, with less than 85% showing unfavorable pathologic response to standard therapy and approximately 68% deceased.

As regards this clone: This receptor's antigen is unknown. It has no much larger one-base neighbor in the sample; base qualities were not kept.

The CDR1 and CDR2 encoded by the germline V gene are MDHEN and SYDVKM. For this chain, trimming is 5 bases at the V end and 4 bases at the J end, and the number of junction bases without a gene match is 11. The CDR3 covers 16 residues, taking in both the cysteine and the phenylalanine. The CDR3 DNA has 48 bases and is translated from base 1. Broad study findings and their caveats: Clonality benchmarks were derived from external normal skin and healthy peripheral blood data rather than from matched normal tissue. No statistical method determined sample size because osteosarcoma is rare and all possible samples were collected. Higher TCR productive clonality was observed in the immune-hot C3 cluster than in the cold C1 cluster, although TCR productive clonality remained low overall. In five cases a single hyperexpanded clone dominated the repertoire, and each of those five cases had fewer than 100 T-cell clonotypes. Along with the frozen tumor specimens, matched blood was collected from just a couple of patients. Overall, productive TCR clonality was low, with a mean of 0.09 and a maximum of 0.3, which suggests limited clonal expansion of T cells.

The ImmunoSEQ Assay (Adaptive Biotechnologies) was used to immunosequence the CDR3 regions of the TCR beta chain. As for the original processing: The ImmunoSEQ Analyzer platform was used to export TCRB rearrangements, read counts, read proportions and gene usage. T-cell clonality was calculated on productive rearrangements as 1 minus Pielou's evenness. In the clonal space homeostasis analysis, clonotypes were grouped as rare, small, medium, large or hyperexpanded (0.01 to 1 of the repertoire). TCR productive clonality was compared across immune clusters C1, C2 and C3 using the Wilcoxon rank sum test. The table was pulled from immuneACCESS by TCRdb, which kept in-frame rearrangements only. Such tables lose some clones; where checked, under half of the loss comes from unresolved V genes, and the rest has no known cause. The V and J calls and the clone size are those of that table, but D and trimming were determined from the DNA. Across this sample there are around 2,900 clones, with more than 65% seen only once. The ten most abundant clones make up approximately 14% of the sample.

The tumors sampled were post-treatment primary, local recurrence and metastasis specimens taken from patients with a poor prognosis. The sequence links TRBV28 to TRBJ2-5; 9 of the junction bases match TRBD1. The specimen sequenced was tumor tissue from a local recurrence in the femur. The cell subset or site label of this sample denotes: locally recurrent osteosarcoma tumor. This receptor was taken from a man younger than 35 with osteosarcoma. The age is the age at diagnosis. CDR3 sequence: CASSRNRDRVGETQYF. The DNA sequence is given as TGTGCCAGCAGTCGAAACCGGGACAGGGTTGGAGAGACCCAGTACTTC. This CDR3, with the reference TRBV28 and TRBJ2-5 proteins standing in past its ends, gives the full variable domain DVKVTQSSRYLVKRTGEKVFLECVQDMDHENMFWYRQDPGLGLRLIYFSYDVKMKEKGDIPEGYSVSREKKERFSLILESASTNQTSMYLCASSRNRDRVGETQYFGPGTRLLVL.